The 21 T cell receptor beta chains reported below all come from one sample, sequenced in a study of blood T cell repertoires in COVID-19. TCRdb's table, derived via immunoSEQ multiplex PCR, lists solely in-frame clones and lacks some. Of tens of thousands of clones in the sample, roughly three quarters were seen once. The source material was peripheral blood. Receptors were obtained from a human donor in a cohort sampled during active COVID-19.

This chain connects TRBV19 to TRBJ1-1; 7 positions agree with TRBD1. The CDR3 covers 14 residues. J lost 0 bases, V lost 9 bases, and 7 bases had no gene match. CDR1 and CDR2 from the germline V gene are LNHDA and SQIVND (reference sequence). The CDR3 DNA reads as TGTGCCAGCGGACCGGGACAGCTGAACACTGAAGCTTTCTTT. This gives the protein CASGPGQLNTEAFF.

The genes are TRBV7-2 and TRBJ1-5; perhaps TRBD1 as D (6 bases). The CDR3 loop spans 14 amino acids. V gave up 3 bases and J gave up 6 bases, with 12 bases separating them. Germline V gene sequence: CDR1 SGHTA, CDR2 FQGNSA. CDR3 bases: TGTGCCAGCAGCTTCACAGGGAATGCTCAGCCCCAGCATTTT. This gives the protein CASSFTGNAQPQHF. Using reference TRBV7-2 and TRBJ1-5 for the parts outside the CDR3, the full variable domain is GAGVSQSPSNKVTEKGKDVELRCDPISGHTALYWYRQSLGQGLEFLIYFQGNSAPDKSGLPSDRFSAERTGGSVSTLTIQRTQQEDSAVYLCASSFTGNAQPQHFGDGTRLSIL.

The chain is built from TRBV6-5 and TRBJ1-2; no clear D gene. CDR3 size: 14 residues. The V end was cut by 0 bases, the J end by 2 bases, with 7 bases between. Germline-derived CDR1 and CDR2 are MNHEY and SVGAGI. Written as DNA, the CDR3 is TGTGCCAGCAGTTACTCAGAGTTAAACTATGGCTACACCTTC. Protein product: CASSYSELNYGYTF.

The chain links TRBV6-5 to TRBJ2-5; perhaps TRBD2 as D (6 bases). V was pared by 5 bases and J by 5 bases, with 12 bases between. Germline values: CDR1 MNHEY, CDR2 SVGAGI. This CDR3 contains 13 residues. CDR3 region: CASSPRGDETQYF. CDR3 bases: TGTGCCAGCAGTCCGCGGGGCGACGAGACCCAGTACTTC.

For the CDR3, the DNA is TGTGCCAGCAGTCCGGAGGCTAACTATGGCTACACCTTC. It specifies CASSPEANYGYTF. This chain connects TRBV6-4 to TRBJ1-2; D call uncertain. V dropped 5 bases and J dropped 0 bases, with 7 bases sitting between them. This CDR3 spans 13 amino acids. Per germline, CDR1 MRHNA and CDR2 SNTAGT.

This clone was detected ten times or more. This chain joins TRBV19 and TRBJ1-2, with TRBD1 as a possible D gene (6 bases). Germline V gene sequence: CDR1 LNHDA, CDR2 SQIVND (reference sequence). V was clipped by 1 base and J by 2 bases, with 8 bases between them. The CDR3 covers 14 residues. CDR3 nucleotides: TGTGCCAGTAGTATAGGGCAGGGGAACTATGGCTACACCTTC. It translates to CASSIGQGNYGYTF.

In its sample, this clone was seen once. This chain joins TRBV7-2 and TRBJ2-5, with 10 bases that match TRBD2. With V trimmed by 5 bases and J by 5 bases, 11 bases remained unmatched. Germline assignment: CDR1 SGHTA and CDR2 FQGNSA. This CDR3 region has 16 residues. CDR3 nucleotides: TGTGCCAGCAGCGCCCGGGGAGCGGGGGGGAGCGAGACCCAGTACTTC. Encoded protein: CASSARGAGGSETQYF.

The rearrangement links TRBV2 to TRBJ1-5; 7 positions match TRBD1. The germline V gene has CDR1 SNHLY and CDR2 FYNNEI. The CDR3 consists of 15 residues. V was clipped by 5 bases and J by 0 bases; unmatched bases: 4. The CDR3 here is CASSPDRVSNQPQHF. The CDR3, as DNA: TGTGCCAGCAGTCCTGACAGGGTTAGCAATCAGCCCCAGCATTTT.

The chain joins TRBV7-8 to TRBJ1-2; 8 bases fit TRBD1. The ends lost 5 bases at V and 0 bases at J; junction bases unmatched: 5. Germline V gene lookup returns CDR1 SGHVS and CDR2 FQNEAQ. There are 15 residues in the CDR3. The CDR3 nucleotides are TGTGCCAGCAGCCCGGGGACAGGTTCTAACTATGGCTACACCTTC. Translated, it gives CASSPGTGSNYGYTF.

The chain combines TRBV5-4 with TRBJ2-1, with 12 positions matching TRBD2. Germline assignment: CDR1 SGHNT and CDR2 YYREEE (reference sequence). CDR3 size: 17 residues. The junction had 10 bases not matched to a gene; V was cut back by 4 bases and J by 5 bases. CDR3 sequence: CASSPGGLAGGDNEQFF. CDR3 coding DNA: TGTGCCAGCAGCCCGGGAGGTCTAGCGGGAGGGGACAATGAGCAGTTCTTC. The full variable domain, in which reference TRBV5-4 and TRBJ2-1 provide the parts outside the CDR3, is ETGVTQSPTHLIKTRGQQVTLRCSSQSGHNTVSWYQQALGQGPQFIFQYYREEENGRGNFPPRFSGLQFPNYSSELNVNALELDDSALYLCASSPGGLAGGDNEQFFGPGTRLTVL.

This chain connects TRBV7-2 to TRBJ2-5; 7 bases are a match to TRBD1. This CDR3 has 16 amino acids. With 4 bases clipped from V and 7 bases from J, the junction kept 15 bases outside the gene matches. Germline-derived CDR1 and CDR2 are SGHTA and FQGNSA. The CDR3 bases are TGTGCCAGCAGCTCGGCGACAGGGATGGGCCGCGGGACCCAGTACTTC. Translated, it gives CASSSATGMGRGTQYF.

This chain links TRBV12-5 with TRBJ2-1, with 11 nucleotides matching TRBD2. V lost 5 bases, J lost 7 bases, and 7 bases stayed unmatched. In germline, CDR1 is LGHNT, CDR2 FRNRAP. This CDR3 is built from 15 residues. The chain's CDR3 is CASGPRLAGGNEQFF. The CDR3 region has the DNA TGTGCTAGTGGTCCCCGGCTAGCGGGAGGAAATGAGCAGTTCTTC.

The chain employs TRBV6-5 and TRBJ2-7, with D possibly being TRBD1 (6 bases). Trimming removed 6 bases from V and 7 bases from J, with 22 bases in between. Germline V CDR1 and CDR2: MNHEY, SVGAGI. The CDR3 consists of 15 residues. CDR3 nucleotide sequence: TGTGCCAGCAGACCCCCCCAGGGGTTAGCTGGGGAGCAGTACTTC. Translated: CASRPPQGLAGEQYF.

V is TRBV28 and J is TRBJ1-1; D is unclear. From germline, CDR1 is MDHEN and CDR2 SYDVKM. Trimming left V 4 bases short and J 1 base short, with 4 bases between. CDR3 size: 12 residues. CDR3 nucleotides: TGTGCCAGCAGTTCGGGGAACACTGAAGCTTTCTTT. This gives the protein CASSSGNTEAFF.

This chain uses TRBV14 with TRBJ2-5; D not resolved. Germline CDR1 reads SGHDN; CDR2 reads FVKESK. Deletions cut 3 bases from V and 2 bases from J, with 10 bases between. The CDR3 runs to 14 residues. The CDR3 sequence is CASSQSGFQETQYF. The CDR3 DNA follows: TGTGCCAGCAGCCAGTCCGGGTTTCAAGAGACCCAGTACTTC. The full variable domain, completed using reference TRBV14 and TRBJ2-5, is EAGVTQFPSHSVIEKGQTVTLRCDPISGHDNLYWYRRVMGKEIKFLLHFVKESKQDESGMPNNRFLAERTGGTYSTLKVQPAELEDSGVYFCASSQSGFQETQYFGPGTRLLVL.

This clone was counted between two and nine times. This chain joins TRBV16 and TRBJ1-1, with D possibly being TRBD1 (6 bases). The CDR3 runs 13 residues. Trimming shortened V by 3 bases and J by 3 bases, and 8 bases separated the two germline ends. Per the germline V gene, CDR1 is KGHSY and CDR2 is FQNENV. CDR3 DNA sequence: TGTGCCAGCAGCCAGGGGGCGGACACTGAAGCTTTCTTT. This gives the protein CASSQGADTEAFF.

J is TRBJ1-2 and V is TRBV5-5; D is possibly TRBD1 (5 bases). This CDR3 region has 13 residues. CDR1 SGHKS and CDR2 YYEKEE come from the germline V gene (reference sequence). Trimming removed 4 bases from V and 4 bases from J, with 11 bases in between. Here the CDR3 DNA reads TGTGCCAGCAGCATGGAGGGACTCTATGGCTACACCTTC. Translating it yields CASSMEGLYGYTF.

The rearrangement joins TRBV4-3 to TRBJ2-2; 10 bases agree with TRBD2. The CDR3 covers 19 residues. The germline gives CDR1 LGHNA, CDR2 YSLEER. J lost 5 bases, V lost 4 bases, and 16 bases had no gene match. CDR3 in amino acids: CASSPYTLAGAPRTGELFF. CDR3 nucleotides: TGCGCCAGCAGCCCCTATACGCTAGCGGGGGCCCCTAGGACCGGGGAGCTGTTTTTT.

CDR3 sequence (DNA): TGTGCCAGCTCACCGGGCCTCCAGCGGGACACTGAAGCTTTCTTT. This translates into CASSPGLQRDTEAFF. The rearrangement uses TRBV18 and TRBJ1-1, with D unclear. From germline, CDR1 is KGHSH and CDR2 LQKENI. The CDR3 length is 15 residues. The V and J ends lost 3 bases and 3 bases respectively, with 14 bases between them.

CDR3 loop: CASSLNGAADTQYF. The CDR3 DNA follows: TGCGCCAGCAGCTTGAATGGGGCGGCAGATACGCAGTATTTT. This chain joins TRBV5-1 and TRBJ2-3; D perhaps matches TRBD1 (5 bases). V lost 1 base and J 4 bases, leaving 10 bases between the germline ends. The CDR3 totals 14 residues. The germline gives CDR1 SGHRS, CDR2 YFSETQ.

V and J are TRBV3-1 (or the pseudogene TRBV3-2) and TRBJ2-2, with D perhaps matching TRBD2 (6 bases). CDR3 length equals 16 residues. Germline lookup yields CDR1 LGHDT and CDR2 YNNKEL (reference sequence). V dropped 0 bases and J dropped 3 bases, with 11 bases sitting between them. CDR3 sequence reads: CASSQEEREDTGELFF. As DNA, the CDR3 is TGTGCCAGCAGCCAAGAGGAGAGGGAGGACACCGGGGAGCTGTTTTTT.